The sequence of this T cell receptor beta chain was determined in a study of cytomegalovirus exposure and HLA in healthy donors. Remarks on this clone: Its specificity is not known.

It was with 60 Vbeta and 13 Jbeta primers that the PCR ran. The repertoire was sequenced with immunoSEQ multiplex PCR; TCRdb's copy has only in-frame clones and lacks some. The table lists 130,000 or so clones. The CDR3 spans 14 residues. CDR1 is ENHRY, CDR2 SYGVKD, per germline. V lost 2 bases and J lost 0, with 8 bases in between. Findings and limits, study-wide: Most TCR sequences were rare, but some public TCRs occurred in many donors. Later analysis suggested links between common viral pathogens and several top significant clusters. Under in vitro conditions, a few CMV-associated chains were confirmed as specific for CMV antigens. Solely CMV serostatus was available to characterize immune exposure.

The source is a woman between 40 and 50 years old in good health and CMV-seronegative. The source material was PBMCs. The chain links TRBV10-3 to TRBJ2-7, with D tentatively TRBD1 (6 bases). As DNA, the CDR3 is TGTGCCATCAGTGAGGGGGGACACTCCTACGAGCAGTACTTC. This sequence encodes CAISEGGHSYEQYF.